The text below deals with one T cell receptor beta chain. The sample belongs to a study of blood T cell repertoires in COVID-19. Study in general: Samples of COVID-19 (acute and convalescent) were obtained from the United States, Italy and Spain. The cDNA or gDNA used as material had been derived from T cells, B-cell-depleted T cells, or PBMCs.

In the study's own analysis: The authors estimated nucleated cell counts from reference gene primer amplification. Some clones are missing from TCRdb's copy, which holds only in-frame ones; the method was immunoSEQ multiplex PCR. The V and J calls and clone size are taken from that table; D and trimming were inferred from the DNA. This sample has approximately 90,000 clones, with approximately 90% found just once. The CDR3 spans 15 residues. CDR1 SGHRS and CDR2 YFSETQ come from the germline V gene. The V and J ends lost 3 bases and 3 bases, in that order; junction bases with no gene match: 6. V gene TRBV5-1 combines with J gene TRBJ2-5, with 9 bases lining up with TRBD1. The sequence derives from a man aged 55 to 70 with acute or convalescent COVID-19. The material sequenced was peripheral blood. CDR3 sequence (DNA): TGCGCCAGCAGCTCCACAGGGGGCGGAAAAGAGACCCAGTACTTC. Translation gives CASSSTGGGKETQYF.